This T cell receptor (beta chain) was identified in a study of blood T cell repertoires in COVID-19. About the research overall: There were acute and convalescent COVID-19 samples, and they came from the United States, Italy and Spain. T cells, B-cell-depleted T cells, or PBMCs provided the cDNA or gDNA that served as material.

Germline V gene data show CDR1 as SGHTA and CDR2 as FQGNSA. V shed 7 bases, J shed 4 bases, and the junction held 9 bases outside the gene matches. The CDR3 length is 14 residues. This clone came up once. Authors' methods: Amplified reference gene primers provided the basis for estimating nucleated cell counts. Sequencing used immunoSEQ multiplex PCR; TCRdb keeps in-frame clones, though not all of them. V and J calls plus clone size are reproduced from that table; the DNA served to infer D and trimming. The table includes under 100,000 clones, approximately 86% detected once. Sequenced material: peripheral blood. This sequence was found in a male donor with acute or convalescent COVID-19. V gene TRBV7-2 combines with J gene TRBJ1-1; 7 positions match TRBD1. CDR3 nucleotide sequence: TGTGCCAGCACAATTTTCAGGGGGAGCACTGAAGCTTTCTTT. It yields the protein CASTIFRGSTEAFF.